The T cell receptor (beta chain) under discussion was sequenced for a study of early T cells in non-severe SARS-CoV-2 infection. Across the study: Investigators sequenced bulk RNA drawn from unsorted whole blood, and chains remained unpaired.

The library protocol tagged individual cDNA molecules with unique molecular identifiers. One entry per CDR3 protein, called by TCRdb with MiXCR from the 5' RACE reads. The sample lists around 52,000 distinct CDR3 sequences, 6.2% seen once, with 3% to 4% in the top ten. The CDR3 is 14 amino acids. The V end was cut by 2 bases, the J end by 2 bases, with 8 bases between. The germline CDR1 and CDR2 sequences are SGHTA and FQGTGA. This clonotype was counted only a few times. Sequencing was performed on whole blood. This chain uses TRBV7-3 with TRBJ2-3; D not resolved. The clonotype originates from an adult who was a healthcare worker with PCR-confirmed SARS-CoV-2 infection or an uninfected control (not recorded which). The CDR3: CASSLAPDTDTQYF. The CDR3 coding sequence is TGTGCCAGCAGCTTAGCCCCCGACACAGATACGCAGTATTTT.